This TCR beta chain appears in the sequencing data of a study of T cell responses to AZD1222 COVID-19 vaccine. Only in-frame clones appear in the TCRdb table, and some are missing; sequencing was by immunoSEQ multiplex PCR. In the table there are about 150,000 clones, approximately 94% of which are singletons. The CDR3 sequence is 16 residues long. V gave up 4 bases and J gave up 10 bases, with 26 bases separating them. Germline V gives CDR1 SGHDT, CDR2 YYEEEE. This clone has just one count. The TCR was taken from an adult in good health. This chain joins TRBV5-6 and TRBJ1-1; D is perhaps TRBD1 (5 bases). Sequenced here: peripheral blood, sampled on day 0 of AZD1222 vaccination. In DNA form, the CDR3 reads TGTGCCAGCAGCCTGATGATGGTCGGGGCCAGGGTTGGAGCTTTCTTT. It codes for CASSLMMVGARVGAFF.